The following is a TCR beta chain sequence with its context. Its antigen is unidentified. This record belongs to a study of T cell responses to AZD1222 COVID-19 vaccine. Whole-study findings and limits: A mostly white British donor set with more females was recruited, and clonal diversity was possibly underestimated. Along spike, vaccine-associated CD4 TCRs were found throughout, with dominance at 160-218 and 743-854.

The CDR3 is 15 residues long. Germline V lookup: CDR1 SGHAT, CDR2 FQDESV (reference sequence). The V gene lost 10 bases and the J gene lost 4 bases, with 20 bases spanning the gap. This table comes from immunoSEQ multiplex PCR, and its TCRdb copy is limited to in-frame clones, with some not included. The table lists 150,000 to 200,000 clones, roughly 93% of them singletons. The chain carries TRBV11-1 and TRBJ1-3; possible D gene TRBD1, 5 bases. This specimen was peripheral blood, taken on day 0 of AZD1222 vaccination. The sequence was obtained from an adult in good health. CDR3 in DNA: TGTGCCACCTCTAGGGGTGCCTCGCTCGGAAACACCATATATTTT. Its translation: CATSRGASLGNTIYF.